This section outlines one T cell receptor (beta chain) sequence together with its context. Assay used: immunoSEQ multiplex PCR; TCRdb lists only in-frame clones, some missing. The data show roughly 390,000 clones, with about 89% seen just once and more than 9% held by the top ten. These data come from a study of blood T cell repertoires in COVID-19. Whole-study context: Acute and convalescent COVID-19 samples came from the United States, Italy and Spain. PBMCs, B-cell-depleted T cells, or T cells provided the cDNA or gDNA that made up the material.

Seattle researchers signed up patients amid active infection and tracked them longitudinally. V was pared by 1 base and J by 6 bases, with 12 bases of the junction left unmatched. CDR1 and CDR2 from the germline V gene are LNHDA and SQIVND (reference sequence). CDR3 length equals 17 residues. The sample taken for sequencing was peripheral blood. The V call is TRBV19, the J call TRBJ2-1; 7 nucleotides align to TRBD1. The sequence was collected from a woman aged 25-40 years with COVID-19, enrolled during active disease. The CDR3 bases are TGTGCCAGTAGTATAGTGGGACAGACCGTCGGGGCCAATGAGCAGTTCTTC. It is translated as CASSIVGQTVGANEQFF.